A single sample gave rise to the 16 T cell receptor beta chains below, sequenced in a study of identical twins. TCRdb re-derived calls from the 5' RACE reads in MiXCR, one entry per CDR3 protein. The sample has 200,000 to 300,000 distinct CDR3 sequences, 10% seen once. Sample: memory T cells sorted from blood. The source is a man aged 50 or older in good health.

This clonotype was recorded a few times. This rearrangement joins TRBV3-1 to TRBJ1-2; 7 bases are shared with TRBD1. Germline assignment: CDR1 LGHDT and CDR2 YNNKEL (reference sequence). After removal of 2 bases from V and 3 bases from J, the junction contained 6 bases not matched to a gene. The CDR3 extends over 15 amino acids. The CDR3 region is CASSQWNGQDYGYTF. CDR3 nucleotide sequence: TGTGCCAGCAGCCAATGGAATGGACAGGACTATGGCTACACCTTC.

This chain uses TRBV5-1 with TRBJ1-5, with D possibly TRBD1 on 6 matching bases. The CDR3 covers 14 residues. The V and J ends lost 4 bases and 6 bases respectively, with 14 bases between them. CDR1 SGHRS and CDR2 YFSETQ come from the germline V gene. The CDR3 DNA reads as TGCGCCAGCAGCCCACAGGGCCGGGGTCAGCCCCAGCATTTT. This codes for CASSPQGRGQPQHF.

This clonotype was recorded at least ten times. The CDR3 DNA reads TGTGCCAGCAGTTCGACCGGGACAGGGGGCCGCGAGCAGTACTTC. This sequence encodes CASSSTGTGGREQYF. This chain uses TRBV28 with TRBJ2-7; 12 bases align to TRBD1. Germline V gene data show CDR1 as MDHEN and CDR2 as SYDVKM. The CDR3 has 15 residues. J lost 6 bases, V lost 4 bases, and 7 bases had no gene match. Together with reference TRBV28 and TRBJ2-7, the CDR3 gives the full variable domain: DVKVTQSSRYLVKRTGEKVFLECVQDMDHENMFWYRQDPGLGLRLIYFSYDVKMKEKGDIPEGYSVSREKKERFSLILESASTNQTSMYLCASSSTGTGGREQYFGPGTRLTVT.

The gene calls are TRBV5-6 and TRBJ2-1, with 8 bases that match TRBD1. The CDR3 extends over 12 amino acids. V was pared by 4 bases and J by 13 bases, with 7 bases of the junction left unmatched. In germline, CDR1 is SGHDT, CDR2 YYEEEE. This CDR3 reads CASSLRTGNQFF. DNA for the CDR3: TGTGCCAGCAGCCTACGGACAGGGAACCAGTTCTTC. The variable domain in full, completed from reference TRBV5-6 and TRBJ2-1, reads DAGVTQSPTHLIKTRGQQVTLRCSPKSGHDTVSWYQQALGQGPQFIFQYYEEEERQRGNFPDRFSGHQFPNYSSELNVNALLLGDSALYLCASSLRTGNQFFGPGTRLTVL.

This chain connects TRBV29-1 to TRBJ2-1; 7 bases agree with TRBD2. The CDR3 sequence is 15 residues long. J lost 4 bases, V lost 7 bases, and 13 bases had no gene match. Germline CDR1 reads SQVTM; CDR2 reads ANQGSEA. The CDR3 DNA sequence: TGCAGCGCTTCGACTAGCACTTCGCCGTACAATGAGCAGTTCTTC. It translates to CSASTSTSPYNEQFF.

There are many counts of this clonotype. The gene calls are TRBV6-5 and TRBJ2-7; D is ambiguous. CDR3 size: 14 residues. The V gene lost 3 bases and the J gene lost 4 bases, with 13 bases spanning the gap. The germline CDR1 and CDR2 sequences are MNHEY and SVGAGI. CDR3 residues: CASSYRPEDYEQYF. For the CDR3, the DNA is TGTGCCAGCAGTTATCGACCAGAGGATTACGAGCAGTACTTC.

This clonotype was seen many times. This chain joins TRBV12-3 or TRBV12-4 and TRBJ2-2; D is uncertain. The CDR3 has 11 residues. Between the trimmed V and J ends, which lost 3 bases and 4 bases, there was a span of 0 bases. As DNA, the CDR3 is TGTGCCAGCAGTTTCACCGGGGAGCTGTTTTTT. This sequence encodes CASSFTGELFF.

Ten or more counts support this clonotype. V usage is TRBV20-1 and J usage is TRBJ1-2, with D possibly matching TRBD1 (5 bases). The V and J ends lost 5 bases and 0 bases respectively, with 13 bases between them. In germline, CDR1 is DFQATT, CDR2 SNEGSKA (reference sequence). The CDR3 totals 14 residues. The CDR3 here is CSAQLMTANYGYTF. CDR3 nucleotides: TGCAGTGCTCAGCTCATGACAGCTAACTATGGCTACACCTTC.

The gene calls are TRBV6-2 or TRBV6-3 and TRBJ2-4; 9 nucleotides align to TRBD2. The CDR3 covers 18 residues. From germline, CDR1 is MNHEY and CDR2 SVGEGT. V dropped 2 bases and J dropped 2; count of bases not matched to a gene: 10. The CDR3 loop is CASSYGSQSGRTKNIQYF. CDR3 nucleotides: TGTGCCAGCAGTTACGGATCCCAAAGCGGGAGGACCAAAAACATTCAGTACTTC.

This clonotype showed up many times. The chain carries TRBV7-3 and TRBJ2-5; D is undetermined. Germline CDR1 and CDR2: SGHTA and FQGTGA. V lost 1 base to trimming and J lost 2 bases, with 5 bases between them. The CDR3 totals 13 residues. The CDR3 DNA is TGTGCCAGCAGCTTAATACAGCAAGAGACCCAGTACTTC. Amino acids: CASSLIQQETQYF. The variable domain in full, completed from reference TRBV7-3 and TRBJ2-5, reads GAGVSQTPSNKVTEKGKYVELRCDPISGHTALYWYRQSLGQGPEFLIYFQGTGAADDSGLPNDRFFAVRPEGSVSTLKIQRTERGDSAVYLCASSLIQQETQYFGPGTRLLVL.

In this sample, this clonotype turned up many times. The rearrangement joins TRBV20-1 to TRBJ2-3; 11 positions agree with TRBD2. The germline CDR1 and CDR2 sequences are DFQATT and SNEGSKA (reference sequence). The junction had 5 bases not matched to a gene; V was cut back by 1 base and J by 5 bases. The CDR3 sequence is 15 residues long. This CDR3 is CSARGRLAGKDTQYF. The CDR3, as DNA: TGCAGTGCTAGAGGAAGACTAGCGGGGAAAGATACGCAGTATTTT.

The J gene is TRBJ2-3, the V gene TRBV4-3, with 9 bases lining up with TRBD2. There are 16 residues in the CDR3. Germline V gene sequence: CDR1 LGHNA, CDR2 YSLEER. The V segment lost 0 bases and the J segment 4 bases; nucleotides outside the gene matches: 5. The CDR3 DNA sequence: TGCGCCAGCAGCCAAGAAGCGGGAGGATTTGCAGATACGCAGTATTTT. This encodes CASSQEAGGFADTQYF.

The rearrangement uses TRBV4-2 and TRBJ2-5; tentatively, D is TRBD1 (6 bases). The CDR3 consists of 14 residues. Trimming pared 3 bases from V and 5 bases from J, leaving 13 bases between. Germline V CDR1 and CDR2: LGHNA, YNFKEQ. The CDR3 nucleotides are TGTGCCAGCAGCCACCAGGGGTTGTGGGAGACCCAGTACTTC. It specifies CASSHQGLWETQYF.

The gene calls are TRBV28 and TRBJ1-5; 9 bases line up with TRBD1. The CDR3 is 17 amino acids. Looked up from germline, CDR1 is MDHEN and CDR2 is SYDVKM. The junction had 9 bases not matched to a gene; V was cut back by 6 bases and J by 0 bases. As DNA, the CDR3 is TGTGCCAGCAGAGATAATAACAGGGGGCTTAGCAATCAGCCCCAGCATTTT. Translated, it gives CASRDNNRGLSNQPQHF.

This clonotype was counted many times. The V call is TRBV7-9, the J call TRBJ2-5; 9 bases align to TRBD2. V was clipped by 1 base and J by 5 bases; unmatched bases: 2. Germline CDR1 reads SEHNR; CDR2 reads FQNEAQ (reference sequence). CDR3 length equals 14 residues. CDR3 amino acids: CASSLVSGRETQYF. The CDR3, as DNA: TGTGCCAGCAGCTTAGTGAGCGGGAGGGAGACCCAGTACTTC. Full variable domain (outside the CDR3, taken from reference TRBV7-9 and TRBJ2-5): DTGVSQNPRHKITKRGQNVTFRCDPISEHNRLYWYRQTLGQGPEFLTYFQNEAQLEKSRLLSDRFSAERPKGSFSTLEIQRTEQGDSAMYLCASSLVSGRETQYFGPGTRLLVL.

This clonotype was found many times. This chain links TRBV7-2 with TRBJ2-7; D unclear. This CDR3 comprises 13 residues. V gave up 5 bases and J gave up 5 bases, with 13 bases separating them. The germline gives CDR1 SGHTA, CDR2 FQGNSA. This CDR3 is CASSPGASDEQYF. The CDR3 region has the DNA TGTGCCAGCAGCCCCGGTGCGAGCGACGAGCAGTACTTC.